This TCR beta chain is from a study of cytomegalovirus exposure and HLA in healthy donors. Study-wide results and caveats: Association with HLA alleles at 0.05 false discovery rate was found for 16,951 TCR beta sequences in a later analysis. Certain sequence variants were highly shared and formed a cluster, and this cluster was likely a sequencing artifact. Available immune exposure information was restricted to CMV serostatus only.

Germline CDR1 and CDR2: SGDLS and YYNGEE. The CDR3 length is 13 residues. The V and J ends lost 4 bases and 5 bases respectively, with 12 bases between them. Worth noting for this clone: Its antigen is undetermined.

It was with 60 Vbeta and 13 Jbeta primers that the PCR ran. The data were produced by immunoSEQ multiplex PCR, yet TCRdb's version contains in-frame clones alone and is incomplete. The data show about 160,000 clones, approximately 90% seen once. The sample comprised PBMCs. The chain recombines TRBV9 with TRBJ2-5; tentative D call: TRBD2 (5 bases). This sequence originates from a woman between 25 and 40 years old in good health and CMV-seronegative. CDR3 sequence reads: CASSSSGWETQYF. The CDR3, as DNA: TGTGCCAGCAGCTCGTCGGGATGGGAGACCCAGTACTTC.